This is a list of T cell receptor beta chains from one sample in a study of T cell repertoires in cytomegalovirus infection. TCRdb ran MiXCR on the reads and lists one entry per CDR3 protein. The sample lists approximately 250,000 distinct CDR3 sequences, 9% to 15% seen once, with approximately 1.8% in the top ten. Source material: PBMCs. The source of these receptors is a human donor in good health (CMV status not recorded). Some clones in this sample may be carry-over from other donors' samples. The CDR3 runs from the conserved cysteine through the conserved F or W. The D gene is left open where the match is weak. Rows may omit the clone size; those that give it use once, few, many or a size class.

cdr3_aa | cdr3_nt | d_call | clone_size | j_call | v_call
CASSYSLDNEQFF | TGTGCCAGCAGTTACAGTCTCGACAATGAGCAGTTCTTC | NA | NA | TRBJ2-1 | TRBV6-2/TRBV6-3
CASSRRNMNTEAFF | TGTGCCAGCAGCCGGCGGAATATGAACACTGAAGCTTTCTTT | NA | many | TRBJ1-1 | TRBV7-2
CASSFPAARETQYF | TGTGCCAGCAGTTTCCCGGCGGCTCGAGAGACCCAGTACTTC | NA | NA | TRBJ2-5 | TRBV28
CASSSSSETQYF | TGTGCCAGCAGTTCGTCTTCGGAGACCCAGTACTTC | NA | many | TRBJ2-5 | TRBV6-2/TRBV6-3
CSARDIGEGLPQGYETQYF | TGCAGTGCTAGAGATATAGGAGAGGGTCTTCCCCAAGGTTACGAGACCCAGTACTTC | NA | few | TRBJ2-5 | TRBV20-1
CASSAQGANSPLHF | TGTGCCAGTAGTGCACAGGGGGCCAATTCACCCCTCCACTTT | TRBD1 | NA | TRBJ1-6 | TRBV19
CASSPGQLDTEAFF | TGTGCCAGCAGTCCGGGACAGTTGGACACTGAAGCTTTCTTT | TRBD1 | many | TRBJ1-1 | TRBV25-1
CASSISSTEAFF | TGTGCCAGTAGTATAAGCAGCACTGAAGCTTTCTTT | NA | NA | TRBJ1-1 | TRBV19
CASSPDRETGEQYF | TGTGCCAGCAGCCCGGACAGGGAGACAGGGGAGCAGTACTTC | TRBD1 | many | TRBJ2-7 | TRBV7-9
CASSSPDREGTYEQYF | TGTGCCAGCAGCAGTCCAGACAGGGAGGGGACCTACGAGCAGTACTTC | NA | NA | TRBJ2-7 | TRBV6-5
CASSSGQGEVGYTF | TGCGCCAGCAGTTCCGGACAGGGGGAAGTTGGCTACACCTTC | TRBD1 | NA | TRBJ1-2 | TRBV5-1
CASSLDAQGGGYTF | TGCGCCAGCAGCTTGGATGCGCAGGGAGGAGGCTACACCTTC | NA | many | TRBJ1-2 | TRBV5-1
CASSLYQGTLTDNQPQHF | TGTGCCAGCAGCTTATATCAGGGGACTCTAACAGACAATCAGCCCCAGCATTTT | NA | many | TRBJ1-5 | TRBV7-8
CSVEEPGDNYGYTF | TGCAGCGTTGAAGAACCAGGGGACAACTATGGCTACACCTTC | NA | NA | TRBJ1-2 | TRBV29-1
CASSGPRGNSNQPQHF | TGTGCCAGCAGTGGTCCCAGGGGAAATAGCAATCAGCCCCAGCATTTT | NA | NA | TRBJ1-5 | TRBV6-1
CASSSRGPRSSPLHF | TGTGCCAGCAGTTCCAGGGGGCCCCGCAGTTCACCCCTCCACTTT | TRBD1 | NA | TRBJ1-6 | TRBV6-2/TRBV6-3
CASSLGQQTRPQHF | TGTGCCAGCAGCTTAGGACAGCAAACAAGGCCCCAGCATTTT | NA | many | TRBJ1-5 | TRBV7-2
CSARDGRDSRPYEQYF | TGCAGTGCTAGAGATGGCCGGGACAGCCGTCCCTACGAGCAGTACTTC | TRBD1 | few | TRBJ2-7 | TRBV20-1
CASSTGLAGEDTQYF | TGTGCCAGCAGCACCGGACTAGCGGGGGAAGATACCCAGTACTTC | TRBD2 | NA | TRBJ2-5 | TRBV7-2
CAISGTGVHNQPQHF | TGTGCCATCAGTGGGACAGGGGTCCACAATCAGCCCCAGCATTTT | TRBD1 | many | TRBJ1-5 | TRBV10-3
CASSLDRARSGANVLTF | TGCGCCAGCAGCCTGGACAGGGCGCGCTCTGGGGCCAACGTCCTGACTTTC | TRBD1 | many | TRBJ2-6 | TRBV5-1
CASSPWTGGTEAFF | TGTGCCAGCAGCCCTTGGACAGGGGGCACTGAAGCTTTCTTT | TRBD1 | many | TRBJ1-1 | TRBV7-2
CASSPLGTGTGELFF | TGTGCCAGCAGCCCTCTAGGAACAGGGACCGGGGAGCTGTTTTTT | NA | many | TRBJ2-2 | TRBV7-8
CASGRTEAFF | TGTGCCAGCGGGCGAACTGAAGCTTTCTTT | NA | many | TRBJ1-1 | TRBV12-3/TRBV12-4
CASSSGQAVGTQYF | TGTGCCAGCAGCTCCGGACAGGCGGTCGGGACCCAGTACTTC | TRBD1 | many | TRBJ2-5 | TRBV7-2